The 14 T cell receptor beta chains presented below share a single source sample, sequenced in a study of blood T cell repertoires in COVID-19. Profiled with immunoSEQ multiplex PCR; TCRdb holds only in-frame clones, not every one. The table lists roughly 87,000 clones, around nine tenths of them singletons. Sequenced input: peripheral blood. These receptors all stem from a man between 35 and 55 years old with acute or convalescent COVID-19.

This clone came up once. This sequence joins TRBV7-3 and TRBJ1-1; D uncertain. V was cut by 3 bases and J by 1 base, with 6 bases left in between. The CDR3 sequence is 13 residues long. Per germline, CDR1 SGHTA and CDR2 FQGTGA. The CDR3 coding sequence is TGTGCCAGCAGCTTGACAAAGAACACTGAAGCTTTCTTT. Amino acid sequence: CASSLTKNTEAFF.

The V gene is TRBV11-3, the J gene TRBJ2-1, with 10 bases lining up with TRBD2. This CDR3 is built from 17 residues. The germline V gene has CDR1 SGHNT and CDR2 YENEEA. J was trimmed by 7 bases and V by 1 base; bases with no gene match: 10. The chain's CDR3 is CASSLGGAGGPRNEQFF. CDR3 bases: TGTGCCAGCAGCTTAGGCGGAGCGGGGGGGCCGAGGAATGAGCAGTTCTTC.

The chain joins TRBV29-1 to TRBJ2-3; 10 nucleotides match TRBD1. The V gene end was trimmed by 8 bases and the J gene end by 5 bases; junction bases not matched to a gene: 7. This CDR3 is built from 13 residues. Germline CDR1 reads SQVTM; CDR2 reads ANQGSEA. CDR3 DNA: TGCAGCTCAGGGACAGGGGTCATAGATACGCAGTATTTT. Translated: CSSGTGVIDTQYF.

The V and J genes are TRBV6-6 and TRBJ1-2; 8 nucleotides align to TRBD1. The CDR3 has 15 amino acids. CDR1 and CDR2 from the germline V gene are MNHNY and SVGAGI (reference sequence). J lost 8 bases, V lost 8 bases, and 16 bases had no gene match. The CDR3 nucleotides are TGTGCCAGCGGCTCCCTCGACCTCAGGGGGCAAGGCTACACCTTC. It specifies CASGSLDLRGQGYTF.

V gene TRBV6-5 combines with J gene TRBJ1-2, with TRBD1 identical over 12 bases. The germline gives CDR1 MNHEY, CDR2 SVGAGI. V gave up 2 bases and J gave up 8 bases; unmatched junction bases: 6. The CDR3 contains 15 residues. The CDR3 protein is CASSYGTGGEWGYTF. In DNA, the CDR3 is TGTGCCAGCAGTTACGGGACAGGGGGCGAGTGGGGCTACACCTTC.

The V call is TRBV19, the J call TRBJ2-1, with 12 positions matching TRBD1. With V trimmed by 3 bases and J by 9 bases, 6 bases remained unmatched. From germline, CDR1 is LNHDA and CDR2 SQIVND (reference sequence). The CDR3 runs 15 residues. For the CDR3, the DNA is TGTGCCAGTAGTATCGGGACAGGGGGCCTCGGTGAGCAGTTCTTC. Its protein is CASSIGTGGLGEQFF.

This clone was seen once. The rearrangement joins TRBV20-1 to TRBJ2-1; no definite D call. Germline values: CDR1 DFQATT, CDR2 SNEGSKA (reference sequence). This CDR3 region has 11 residues. V was trimmed by 5 bases and J by 8 bases, leaving 10 bases between them. The DNA of the CDR3 is TGCAGTGCTCTTAGCAAGGATGAGCAGTTCTTC. This gives the protein CSALSKDEQFF.

V gene TRBV6-5 combines with J gene TRBJ1-5; a possible D gene is TRBD1 (5 bases). Trimming pared 8 bases from V and 1 base from J, leaving 15 bases between. CDR3 size: 15 residues. CDR1 MNHEY and CDR2 SVGAGI come from the germline V gene. CDR3 sequence reads: CASRGGRQSNQPQHF. The CDR3, as DNA: TGTGCCAGCCGGGGGGGGAGACAGAGCAATCAGCCCCAGCATTTT.

This clone was seen a single time. The chain uses TRBV10-1 and TRBJ2-5; 14 bases match TRBD2. V lost 3 bases to trimming and J lost 6 bases; unmatched junction nucleotides: 6. Germline V CDR1 and CDR2: WNHNN, SYGVQD (reference sequence). The CDR3 consists of 16 residues. In DNA form, the CDR3 reads TGCGCCAGCAGTGATGCGGGACTAGCGGGAGCAAAGACCCAGTACTTC. Protein: CASSDAGLAGAKTQYF.

The chain uses TRBV7-2 and TRBJ1-3; tentative D call: TRBD1 (5 bases). The length of the CDR3 is 16 residues. Germline CDR1 and CDR2: SGHTA and FQGNSA. V dropped 1 base and J dropped 8 bases, with 18 bases sitting between them. This chain's CDR3 is CASSLGGRAGIDTIYF. DNA of the CDR3: TGTGCCAGCAGCTTAGGTGGCAGGGCAGGGATAGACACCATATATTTT.

The V call is TRBV5-5, the J call TRBJ1-6; D perhaps matches TRBD1 (6 bases). This CDR3 has 17 residues. Germline-derived CDR1 and CDR2 are SGHKS and YYEKEE (reference sequence). V dropped 4 bases and J dropped 6 bases, with 20 bases sitting between them. The CDR3 spells CASSKSRDIPSNSPLHF. The DNA of the CDR3 is TGTGCCAGCAGCAAAAGCCGGGACATCCCCAGTAATTCACCCCTCCACTTT.

The chain joins TRBV5-3 to TRBJ1-1; possibly TRBD1 for D (6 bases). TRBV5-3 is an open reading frame, and its role is uncertain. This CDR3 is built from 15 residues. The V end lost 0 bases, the J end lost 5 bases, and 14 bases lay between the germline ends. The CDR3 loop is CARSLAGVPWTEAFF. The DNA for the CDR3 is TGTGCCAGAAGCTTGGCAGGGGTCCCGTGGACTGAAGCTTTCTTT.

This sequence joins TRBV30 and TRBJ1-2; the match to TRBD1 covers 11 bases. Trimming removed 1 base from V and 7 bases from J; junction bases left unmatched: 11. The germline CDR1 and CDR2 sequences are GTSNPN and SVGIG (reference sequence). The CDR3 length is 16 residues. The DNA for the CDR3 is TGTGCCTGGAGTGGAGCCGGGACAGGGGGGATTGGTGGCTACACCTTC. This sequence encodes CAWSGAGTGGIGGYTF. The entire variable domain, with the rest obtained from reference TRBV30 and TRBJ1-2, is as follows: SQTIHQWPATLVQPVGSPLSLECTVEGTSNPNLYWYRQAAGRGLQLLFYSVGIGQISSEVPQNLSASRPQDRQFILSSKKLLLSDSGFYLCAWSGAGTGGIGGYTFGSGTRLTVV.

The J gene is TRBJ2-1, the V gene TRBV19, with 9 bases identical to TRBD2. The length of the CDR3 is 15 residues. Germline CDR1 and CDR2: LNHDA and SQIVND (reference sequence). V gave up 5 bases and J gave up 7 bases; unmatched junction bases: 9. CDR3 coding DNA: TGTGCCAGTAGTTCGCAAGCGGGAGGAATTAATGAGCAGTTCTTC. Amino acids: CASSSQAGGINEQFF.